These 4 T cell receptor beta chains came from one sample sequenced in a study of Graves' ophthalmopathy and Graves' hyperthyroidism. Scientists amplified the TCR beta CDR3 regions from RNA transcripts. The workflow started with a first-round RT-PCR run with HTBI primers and then moved on to a second-round multiplex PCR. TCRdb independently ran MiXCR on the multiplex PCR reads; one entry per CDR3 protein. The data contain about half a million distinct CDR3 sequences, 13% to 15% of them seen just once; the ten biggest clones take up roughly 9.8%. The material sequenced was blood. The source is a woman in her thirties with Graves' ophthalmopathy.

For the CDR3, the DNA is TGTGCCAGCGGGGGAACACCTACAGAGTATGGCTACACCTTC. Encoded protein: CASGGTPTEYGYTF. V usage is TRBV6-1 and J usage is TRBJ1-2, with a possible D match to TRBD1 (5 bases). The germline CDR1 and CDR2 sequences are MNHNS and SASEGT. This CDR3 contains 14 residues. V was trimmed by 8 bases and J by 5 bases, leaving 18 bases between them.

This clonotype was seen repeatedly, ten times or more. The chain carries TRBV12-3 or TRBV12-4 and TRBJ1-6; D may be TRBD1 (5 bases). The CDR3 spans 11 residues. Trimming shortened V by 5 bases and J by 15 bases, and 11 bases separated the two germline ends. CDR3 sequence (DNA): TGTGCCAGCAGTACCGGGACTCTCCTCCACTTT. Its protein is CASSTGTLLHF.

This clonotype was counted ten times or more. The rearrangement uses TRBV7-8 and TRBJ1-5; D remains ambiguous. The CDR3 consists of 14 residues. With 2 bases removed from V and 6 bases from J, the gap between germline ends came to 11 bases. Germline CDR1 SGHVS, CDR2 FQNEAQ. CDR3: CASSLSQMGQPQHF. The CDR3 DNA sequence: TGTGCCAGCAGCTTATCACAAATGGGTCAGCCCCAGCATTTT.

Notes on this clonotype: A read error may explain this, as a much larger clone is one base away. No conserved phenylalanine or tryptophan ends this CDR3, so it is likely a read error. The chain employs TRBV20-1 and TRBJ1-5; D call uncertain. Looked up from germline, CDR1 is DFQATT and CDR2 is SNEGSKA (reference sequence). Trimming took 1 base from V and 1 from J, leaving 11 bases between them. The CDR3 totals 15 residues. In DNA form, the CDR3 reads TGCAGTGCTAGAGGCGAGGGTGGAAGCAATCAGCCCCAGCATTTG. It encodes CSARGEGGSNQPQHL.